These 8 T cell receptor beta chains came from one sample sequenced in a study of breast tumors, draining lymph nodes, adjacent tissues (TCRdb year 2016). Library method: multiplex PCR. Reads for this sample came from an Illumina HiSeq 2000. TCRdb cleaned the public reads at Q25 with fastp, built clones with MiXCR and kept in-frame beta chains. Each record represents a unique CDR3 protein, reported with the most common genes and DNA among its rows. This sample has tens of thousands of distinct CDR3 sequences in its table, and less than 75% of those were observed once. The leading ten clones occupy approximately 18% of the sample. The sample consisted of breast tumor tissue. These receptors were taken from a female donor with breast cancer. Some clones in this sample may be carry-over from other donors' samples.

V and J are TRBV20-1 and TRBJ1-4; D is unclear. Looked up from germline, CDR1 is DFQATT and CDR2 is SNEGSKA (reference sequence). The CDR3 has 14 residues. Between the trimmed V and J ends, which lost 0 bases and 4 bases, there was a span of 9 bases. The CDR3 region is CSARDGRFNEKLFF. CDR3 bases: TGCAGTGCTAGAGACGGGCGGTTTAATGAAAAACTGTTTTTT.

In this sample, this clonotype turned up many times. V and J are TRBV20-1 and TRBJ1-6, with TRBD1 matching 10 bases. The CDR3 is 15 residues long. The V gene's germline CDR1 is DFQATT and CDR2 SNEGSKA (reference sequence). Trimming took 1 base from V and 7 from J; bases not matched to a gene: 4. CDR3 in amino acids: CSARGDRGGNSPLHF. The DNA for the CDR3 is TGCAGTGCTAGAGGGGACAGGGGAGGAAATTCACCCCTCCACTTT.

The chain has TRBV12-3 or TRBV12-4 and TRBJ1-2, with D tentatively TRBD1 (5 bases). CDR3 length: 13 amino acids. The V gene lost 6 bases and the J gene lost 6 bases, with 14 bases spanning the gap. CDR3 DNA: TGTGCCAGCAGCCGCGCTTGGGGGGATGGCTACACCTTC. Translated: CASSRAWGDGYTF.

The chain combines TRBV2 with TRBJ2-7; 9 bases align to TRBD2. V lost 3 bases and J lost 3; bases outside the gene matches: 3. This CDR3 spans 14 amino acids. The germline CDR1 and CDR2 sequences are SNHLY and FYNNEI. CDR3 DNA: TGTGCCAGCAGTGAGCCTAGCGGGATCTACGAGCAGTACTTC. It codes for CASSEPSGIYEQYF.

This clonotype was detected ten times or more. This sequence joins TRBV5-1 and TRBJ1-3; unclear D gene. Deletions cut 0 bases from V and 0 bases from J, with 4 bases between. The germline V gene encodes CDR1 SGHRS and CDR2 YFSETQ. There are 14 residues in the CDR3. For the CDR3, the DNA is TGCGCCAGCAGCTTGGGGAGCTCTGGAAACACCATATATTTT. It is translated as CASSLGSSGNTIYF. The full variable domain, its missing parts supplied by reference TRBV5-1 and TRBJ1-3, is KAGVTQTPRYLIKTRGQQVTLSCSPISGHRSVSWYQQTPGQGLQFLFEYFSETQRNKGNFPGRFSGRQFSNSRSEMNVSTLELGDSALYLCASSLGSSGNTIYFGEGSWLTVV.

The CDR3 sequence: CSADPRDGSSYNEQFF. CDR3 coding DNA: TGCAGTGCTGATCCTCGGGACGGGAGCTCCTACAATGAGCAGTTCTTC. V and J are TRBV20-1 and TRBJ2-1; D is possibly TRBD2 (6 bases). CDR1 is DFQATT and CDR2 is SNEGSKA in the germline V gene (reference sequence). The V end lost 5 bases, the J end lost 0 bases, and 17 bases lay between the germline ends. This CDR3 comprises 16 residues.

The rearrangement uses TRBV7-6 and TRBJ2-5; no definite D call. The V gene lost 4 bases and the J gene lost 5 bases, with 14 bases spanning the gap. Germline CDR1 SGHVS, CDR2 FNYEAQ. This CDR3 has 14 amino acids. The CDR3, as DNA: TGTGCCAGCAGCTCTCAAAATCCAATGGAGACCCAGTACTTC. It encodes CASSSQNPMETQYF. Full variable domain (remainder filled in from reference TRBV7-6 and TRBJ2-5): GAGVSQSPRYKVTKRGQDVALRCDPISGHVSLYWYRQALGQGPEFLTYFNYEAQQDKSGLPNDRFSAERPEGSISTLTIQRTEQRDSAMYRCASSSQNPMETQYFGPGTRLLVL.

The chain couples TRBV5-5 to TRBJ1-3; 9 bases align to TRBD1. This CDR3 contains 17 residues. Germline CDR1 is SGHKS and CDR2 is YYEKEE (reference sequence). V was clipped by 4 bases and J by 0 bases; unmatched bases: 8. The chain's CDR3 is CASSATGGRSSGNTIYF. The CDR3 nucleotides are TGTGCCAGCAGCGCGACAGGGGGAAGGAGCTCTGGAAACACCATATATTTT.